This T cell receptor (beta chain) was identified in a study of blood T cell repertoires in COVID-19. This clone was found a few times. TCRdb's copy holds only in-frame clones and misses some; the assay was immunoSEQ multiplex PCR. The table shows nearly 350,000 clones, with about nine tenths occurring only once. The CDR3 sequence is 16 residues long. The germline V gene encodes CDR1 SGHRS and CDR2 YFSETQ. V was clipped by 0 bases and J by 6 bases, with 18 bases between them. The sequence was collected from a woman in her seventies with COVID-19, enrolled during active disease. This sequence joins TRBV5-1 and TRBJ1-2; D call uncertain. The sample comprised peripheral blood. The CDR3, as DNA: TGCGCCAGCAGCTTGGCGGAGGGCCCCCCACGCCATGGCTACACCTTC. It translates to CASSLAEGPPRHGYTF.